These 18 T cell receptor beta chains share one sample of origin, sequenced in a study of control samples from healthy donors and cancer patients. Profiling relied on immunoSEQ multiplex PCR, and the TCRdb table lists in-frame clones only, not all of them. In the table there are around 200,000 clones, 85% to 95% of which are singletons. Source material: blood. Receptor source: a man aged 18 to 29 in good health.

The chain has TRBV19 and TRBJ2-4; 8 bases map to TRBD2. Unmatched junction bases numbered 7, after V lost 0 bases and J lost 0 bases. The germline CDR1 and CDR2 sequences are LNHDA and SQIVND (reference sequence). CDR3 length: 18 residues. The CDR3 loop reads CASSIEAGDLLAKNIQYF. In nucleotides, the CDR3 is TGTGCCAGTAGTATAGAAGCGGGGGATTTGCTAGCCAAAAACATTCAGTACTTC.

The chain combines TRBV5-1 with TRBJ2-2; D uncertain. The V end was cut by 4 bases, the J end by 1 base, with 14 bases between. This CDR3 is built from 16 residues. Germline V gives CDR1 SGHRS, CDR2 YFSETQ. CDR3 amino acids: CASSTLGPGNTGELFF. The CDR3 DNA sequence: TGCGCCAGCAGCACCCTTGGGCCAGGGAACACCGGGGAGCTGTTTTTT.

On this clone: This CDR3 is also generated by other DNA sequences in the sample. The V and J genes are TRBV7-3 and TRBJ1-6; D call uncertain. V was cut by 5 bases and J by 6 bases, with 14 bases left in between. Germline CDR1 reads SGHTA; CDR2 reads FQGTGA. The CDR3 has 15 amino acids. The CDR3 nucleotides read TGTGCCAGCAGCCTGACCGGTTTAGCTAATTCACCCCTCCACTTT. Translated: CASSLTGLANSPLHF.

This rearrangement joins TRBV3-1 (or the pseudogene TRBV3-2) to TRBJ1-5; possible D gene TRBD1, 5 bases. In germline, CDR1 is LGHDT, CDR2 YNNKEL (reference sequence). The CDR3 is 15 residues long. V gave up 1 base and J gave up 6 bases, with 13 bases separating them. CDR3 coding DNA: TGTGCCAGCAGCCAAGTCTGGGGGTACGGTCAGCCCCAGCATTTT. Translating it yields CASSQVWGYGQPQHF.

This chain uses TRBV5-1 with TRBJ1-4; TRBD1 matches 8 bases. J gave up 6 bases and V 0 bases, and 4 bases lay outside the gene matches. The length of the CDR3 is 15 residues. Germline V gives CDR1 SGHRS, CDR2 YFSETQ. CDR3 bases: TGCGCCAGCAGCTTGGTCGGGACAGGAGATGAAAAACTGTTTTTT. It specifies CASSLVGTGDEKLFF.

The gene calls are TRBV24-1 and TRBJ2-2; 8 bases are shared with TRBD2. Germline V CDR1 and CDR2: KGHDR, SFDVKD. The CDR3 loop spans 15 amino acids. V shed 5 bases and J 3 bases; nucleotides not matched to a gene: 4. CDR3 nucleotides: TGTGCCACCAGTGCCCTTAGCGGGGACACCGGGGAGCTGTTTTTT. This gives the protein CATSALSGDTGELFF.

The chain recombines TRBV6-5 with TRBJ1-1; weak D call: TRBD1 (6 bases). The germline V and J ends were trimmed by 5 bases and 0 bases, with 13 bases remaining between them. The CDR3 extends over 15 amino acids. Germline V lookup: CDR1 MNHEY, CDR2 SVGAGI. CDR3 DNA: TGTGCCAGCAGTCGGAACAGGGACCTGAACACTGAAGCTTTCTTT. It encodes CASSRNRDLNTEAFF.

This clone was detected only once. The genes are TRBV29-1 and TRBJ2-5; either TRBD1 or TRBD2 may fit D (5 bases each). Per the germline V gene, CDR1 is SQVTM and CDR2 is ANQGSEA. This CDR3 is built from 12 residues. V was pared by 7 bases and J by 3 bases, with 12 bases between. The CDR3 region is CSALGTEETQYF. In DNA, the CDR3 is TGCAGCGCCCTCGGGACGGAAGAGACCCAGTACTTC.

The V call is TRBV2, the J call TRBJ1-2; tentatively, D is TRBD1 (5 bases). CDR3 length equals 13 residues. V was shortened by 7 bases and J by 5 bases, with 14 bases between the two germline ends. The germline V gene has CDR1 SNHLY and CDR2 FYNNEI. CDR3 nucleotide sequence: TGTGCCAGCATCCCGGGGGGAGCTTATGGCTACACCTTC. It specifies CASIPGGAYGYTF.

The chain uses TRBV7-6 and TRBJ2-7; 9 bases line up with TRBD1. The trim removed 4 bases at V and 0 bases at J, leaving 4 bases unmatched. There are 15 residues in the CDR3. Germline V gene data show CDR1 as SGHVS and CDR2 as FNYEAQ. CDR3 sequence reads: CASSSTGGPSYEQYF. The CDR3 nucleotides are TGTGCCAGCAGCTCGACAGGGGGGCCCTCCTACGAGCAGTACTTC.

The chain joins TRBV4-1 to TRBJ1-4, with TRBD1 as a possible D gene (6 bases). Trimming left V 2 bases short and J 8 bases short, with 9 bases between. The CDR3 loop spans 13 amino acids. Germline V gene sequence: CDR1 MGHRA, CDR2 YSYEKL. CDR3 nucleotide sequence: TGCGCCAGCAGCCAACAGGGGAGGGAAAAACTGTTTTTT. Its protein is CASSQQGREKLFF.

This chain joins TRBV24-1 and TRBJ1-6; no clear D. This CDR3 spans 14 amino acids. CDR1 and CDR2 (germline): KGHDR, SFDVKD. V shed 9 bases and J shed 0 bases, with 8 bases lying between them. CDR3 coding DNA: TGTGCCACCCAAGCGAGCTCCTATAATTCACCCCTCCACTTT. Translated: CATQASSYNSPLHF.

V gene TRBV27 combines with J gene TRBJ1-1, with D perhaps matching TRBD1 (5 bases). Germline V gives CDR1 MNHEY, CDR2 SMNVEV (reference sequence). The CDR3 covers 15 residues. The V gene lost 3 bases and the J gene lost 4 bases, with 15 bases spanning the gap. CDR3 DNA: TGTGCCAGCAGTTTGTTCAGACAGATGGGCACTGAAGCTTTCTTT. It yields the protein CASSLFRQMGTEAFF.

V gene TRBV10-3 combines with J gene TRBJ1-2; 10 bases map to TRBD1. The germline gives CDR1 ENHRY, CDR2 SYGVKD. The CDR3 extends over 14 amino acids. The junction had 5 bases not matched to a gene; V was cut back by 6 bases and J by 4 bases. CDR3 sequence reads: CAISPGQGTYGYTF. The CDR3 DNA is TGTGCCATCAGCCCGGGACAGGGGACCTATGGCTACACCTTC.

This clone was seen once. The CDR3, as DNA: TGTGCCAGCTCTGAGAATTACCGCTCCCAGGTGGTAGGGTCACCCCTCCACTTT. Encoded protein: CASSENYRSQVVGSPLHF. The chain has TRBV25-1 and TRBJ1-6; D uncertain. Germline V gene lookup returns CDR1 MGHDK and CDR2 SYGVNS. Trimming pared 8 bases from V and 10 bases from J, leaving 30 bases between. The length of the CDR3 is 18 residues.

DNA of the CDR3: TGCGCCAGCAGCTTAAGGGTACAGACTAGCACAGATACGCAGTATTTT. This encodes CASSLRVQTSTDTQYF. V gene TRBV5-1 combines with J gene TRBJ2-3; D is unresolved. The CDR3 is 16 amino acids. V lost 2 bases and J 0 bases, leaving 13 bases between the germline ends. CDR1 and CDR2 from the germline V gene are SGHRS and YFSETQ.

The chain is built from TRBV28 and TRBJ2-3; tentative D call: TRBD1 (5 bases). This CDR3 comprises 16 residues. Germline loops: CDR1 MDHEN, CDR2 SYDVKM. Trimming left V 8 bases short and J 0 bases short, with 18 bases between. CDR3 coding DNA: TGTGCCAGCGGGCTAGGGGTGGGGCCAAGCACAGATACGCAGTATTTT. It encodes CASGLGVGPSTDTQYF.

The chain uses TRBV18 and TRBJ2-2, with TRBD1 identical over 7 bases. V gave up 8 bases and J gave up 6 bases; unmatched junction bases: 9. Germline assignment: CDR1 KGHSH and CDR2 LQKENI. The CDR3 covers 14 residues. The CDR3 DNA reads as TGTGCCAGCACGACAGGGTCCTTCCCCGGGGAGCTGTTTTTT. Residues: CASTTGSFPGELFF.